The entry below gives a single T cell receptor beta chain sequence along with its context. CDR1 is SEHNR, CDR2 FQNEAQ, per germline (reference sequence). This CDR3 region has 12 residues. Trimming pared 6 bases from V and 6 bases from J, leaving 11 bases between. These data are taken from a study of blood T cell repertoires in COVID-19. Study information: Researchers got acute and convalescent COVID-19 samples from the United States, Italy and Spain.

TCRdb's table, derived via immunoSEQ multiplex PCR, lists solely in-frame clones and lacks some. The sample lists 200,000 to 300,000 clones; more than 90% were seen once. Patients in Seattle were enrolled during active infection, then followed longitudinally. The clonotype was recovered from a person under 30 with COVID-19, enrolled during active disease. The sample consisted of peripheral blood. V is TRBV7-9 and J is TRBJ1-1; possibly TRBD1 for D (6 bases). CDR3 sequence: CASSLDRAEAFF. CDR3 nucleotide sequence: TGTGCCAGCAGTTTGGACAGAGCTGAAGCTTTCTTT.